The T cell receptor beta chain under discussion was sequenced for a study of T cells in Graves' hyperthyroidism and ophthalmopathy. Researchers amplified the TCR beta CDR3 regions from RNA transcripts. First-round RT-PCR of the TCR CDR3 relied on the HTBI primer set. TCRdb fed the multiplex PCR reads into MiXCR, producing one record per CDR3 protein. The sample includes hundreds of thousands of distinct CDR3 sequences, just under 45% of them seen just once. Study-level findings and limits: Ophthalmopathy, as predicted by the model, came a median roughly 6.8 months after the prediction. Within blood appeared most thyroid clonotypes that had expanded above 0.001.

This CDR3 is built from 11 residues. CDR1 and CDR2 from the germline V gene are SQVTM and ANQGSEA. V gave up 5 bases and J gave up 7 bases, with 11 bases separating them. Lactation, pregnancy, other autoimmune disease or uncontrolled infection led to exclusion of patients. The diagnostic basis comprised clinical symptoms, serum thyroxine and TRAb, thyroid ultrasound and orbital computed tomography. About this clonotype itself: Its antigen is as yet unknown. A much larger clone is a single base away; this may be a read error.

This chain uses TRBV29-1 with TRBJ1-1; D remains unclear. The sequence came from an adult man with Graves' disease, either hyperthyroidism or ophthalmopathy (not recorded which). The sequenced material came from peripheral blood or thyroid tissue (not recorded which). The CDR3 here is CSVQAAIEAFF. For the CDR3, the DNA is TGCAGCGTTCAGGCAGCCATTGAAGCTTTCTTT.